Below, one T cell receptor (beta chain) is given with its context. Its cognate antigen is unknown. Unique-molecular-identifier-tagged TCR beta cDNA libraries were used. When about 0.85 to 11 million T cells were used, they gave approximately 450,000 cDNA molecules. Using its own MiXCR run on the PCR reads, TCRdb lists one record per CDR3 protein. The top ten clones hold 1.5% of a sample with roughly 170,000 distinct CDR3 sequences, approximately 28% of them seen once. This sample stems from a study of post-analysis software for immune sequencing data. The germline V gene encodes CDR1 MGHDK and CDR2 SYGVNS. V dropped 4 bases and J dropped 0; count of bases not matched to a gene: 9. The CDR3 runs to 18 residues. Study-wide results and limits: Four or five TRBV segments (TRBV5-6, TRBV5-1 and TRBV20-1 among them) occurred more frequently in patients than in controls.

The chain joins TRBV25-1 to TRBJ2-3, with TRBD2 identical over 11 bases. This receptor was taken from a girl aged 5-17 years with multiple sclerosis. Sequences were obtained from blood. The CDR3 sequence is CASSGWRLAGNSTDTQYF. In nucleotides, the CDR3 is TGTGCCAGCAGTGGTTGGCGACTAGCGGGGAATAGCACAGATACGCAGTATTTT.